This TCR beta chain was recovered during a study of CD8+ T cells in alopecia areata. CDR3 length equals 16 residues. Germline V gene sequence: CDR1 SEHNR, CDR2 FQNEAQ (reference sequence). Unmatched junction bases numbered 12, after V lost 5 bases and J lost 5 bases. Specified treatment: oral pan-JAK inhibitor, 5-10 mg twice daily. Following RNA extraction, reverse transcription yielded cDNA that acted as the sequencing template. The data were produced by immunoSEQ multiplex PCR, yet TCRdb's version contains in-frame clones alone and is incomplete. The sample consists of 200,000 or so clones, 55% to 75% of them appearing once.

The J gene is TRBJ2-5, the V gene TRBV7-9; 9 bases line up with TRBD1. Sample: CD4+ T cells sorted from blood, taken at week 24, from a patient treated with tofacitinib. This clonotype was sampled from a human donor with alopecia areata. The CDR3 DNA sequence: TGTGCCAGCAGCCTTTGGCAGGAGACAGGGGGTGAGACCCAGTACTTC. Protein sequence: CASSLWQETGGETQYF.